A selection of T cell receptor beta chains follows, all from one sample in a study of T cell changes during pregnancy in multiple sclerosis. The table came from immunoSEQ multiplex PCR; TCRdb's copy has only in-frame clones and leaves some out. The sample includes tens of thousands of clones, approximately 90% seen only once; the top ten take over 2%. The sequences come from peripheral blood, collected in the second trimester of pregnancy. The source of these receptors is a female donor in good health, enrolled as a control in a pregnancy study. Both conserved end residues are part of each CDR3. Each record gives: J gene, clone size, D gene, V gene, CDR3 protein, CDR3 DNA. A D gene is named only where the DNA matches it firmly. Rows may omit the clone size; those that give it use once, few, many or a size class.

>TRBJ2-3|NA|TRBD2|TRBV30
CAWSPLAGGSTDTQYF
TGTGCCTGGAGTCCCTTAGCGGGGGGGAGCACAGATACGCAGTATTTT
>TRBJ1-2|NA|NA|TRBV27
CASSPQGNGYTF
TGTGCCAGCAGTCCCCAGGGGAATGGCTACACCTTC
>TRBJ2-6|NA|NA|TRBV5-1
CASSPKFGTTSGANVLTF
TGCGCCAGCAGCCCAAAATTCGGGACAACCTCTGGGGCCAACGTCCTGACTTTC
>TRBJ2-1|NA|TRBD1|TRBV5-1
CASSLGGQGAYNEQFF
TGCGCCAGCAGCTTGGGTGGACAGGGGGCTTACAATGAGCAGTTCTTC
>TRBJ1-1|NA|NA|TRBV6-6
CASSPQLNTEAFF
TGTGCCAGCAGCCCCCAATTGAACACTGAAGCTTTCTTT
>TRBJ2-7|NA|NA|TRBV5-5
CASGLGTTDYEQYF
TGTGCCAGCGGCCTCGGGACAACCGACTACGAGCAGTACTTC
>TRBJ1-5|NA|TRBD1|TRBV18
CASQGQGAMGNQPQHF
TGTGCCAGCCAAGGACAGGGGGCTATGGGCAATCAGCCCCAGCATTTT
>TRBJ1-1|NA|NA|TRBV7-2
CASSSGGGLNTEAFF
TGTGCCAGCAGCTCGGGGGGGGGCTTGAACACTGAAGCTTTCTTT
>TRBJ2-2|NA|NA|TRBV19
CASSRGLRRTDGELFF
TGTGCCAGTAGTAGGGGGCTAAGAAGGACCGACGGGGAGCTGTTTTTT
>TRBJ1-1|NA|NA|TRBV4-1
CASSQDRNTEAFF
TGCGCCAGCAGCCAAGACAGGAACACTGAAGCTTTCTTT
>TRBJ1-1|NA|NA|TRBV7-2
CASSYSPGSTEAFF
TGTGCCAGCAGCTACTCTCCGGGGTCGACTGAAGCTTTCTTT
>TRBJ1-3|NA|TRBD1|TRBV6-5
CASRGTGGSGNTIYF
TGTGCCAGCAGGGGGACAGGGGGGTCTGGAAACACCATATATTTT
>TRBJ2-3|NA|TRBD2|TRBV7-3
CASSPGLARDTQYF
TGTGCCAGCAGCCCTGGACTAGCTCGAGATACGCAGTATTTT
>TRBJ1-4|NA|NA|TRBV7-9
CASSLEQGQFLKEKLFF
TGTGCCAGCAGCTTAGAACAGGGCCAGTTCCTAAAAGAAAAACTGTTTTTT
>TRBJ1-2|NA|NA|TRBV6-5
CASRPGESYGYTF
TGTGCCAGCAGGCCGGGGGAATCCTATGGCTACACCTTC
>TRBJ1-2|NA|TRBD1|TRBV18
CASSPGTGVAGYTF
TGTGCCAGCTCACCAGGGACAGGGGTGGCGGGCTACACCTTC
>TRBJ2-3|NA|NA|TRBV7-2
CASSLAGSTDTQYF
TGTGCCAGCAGCTTGGCGGGGAGCACAGATACGCAGTATTTT
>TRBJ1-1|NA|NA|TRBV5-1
CASSLTAMNTEAFF
TGCGCCAGCAGCTTGACAGCAATGAACACTGAAGCTTTCTTT
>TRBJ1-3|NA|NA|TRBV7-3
CASSTGGSGNTIYF
TGTGCCAGCAGCACGGGGGGTTCTGGAAACACCATATATTTT
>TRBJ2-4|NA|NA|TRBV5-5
CASTVTGENIQYF
TGTGCCAGCACGGTCACAGGTGAAAACATTCAGTACTTC
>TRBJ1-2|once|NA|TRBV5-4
CASSSWGRGGYTF
TGTGCCAGCAGCTCGTGGGGGAGGGGTGGCTACACCTTC
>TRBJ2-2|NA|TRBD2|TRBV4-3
CASSQYRDYNTGELFF
TGCGCCAGCAGCCAGTACCGGGACTATAACACCGGGGAGCTGTTTTTT
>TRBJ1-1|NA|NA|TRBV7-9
CASSLGSGANTEAFF
TGTGCCAGCAGCTTAGGGTCAGGGGCGAACACTGAAGCTTTCTTT
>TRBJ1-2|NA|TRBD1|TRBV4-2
CASSQGGEDRGSASVVYTF
TGTGCCAGCAGCCAAGGGGGTGAGGACAGGGGGTCAGCGTCGGTTGTCTACACCTTC
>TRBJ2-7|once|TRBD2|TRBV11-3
CASSPGTSGHYEQYF
TGTGCCAGCAGCCCTGGGACTAGCGGGCACTACGAGCAGTACTTC